Below are 30 T cell receptor beta chains sequenced from a single sample in a study of blood T cells in healthy people across ages. The authors ran a second PCR of roughly 6 to 11 cycles using a sample-barcoded 5' primer and a J-beta primer mix. TCRdb re-derived calls from the 5' RACE reads in MiXCR, one entry per CDR3 protein. The sample includes about 640,000 distinct CDR3 sequences, around 54% seen only once; the top ten take 30% to 40%. The sample was blood. These receptors came from a man in his 60s in good health.

This clonotype has a handful of counts. The V call is TRBV7-9, the J call TRBJ2-1; 7 bases fit TRBD2. The germline V gene encodes CDR1 SEHNR and CDR2 FQNEAQ (reference sequence). This CDR3 has 15 residues. Germline trimming cut 5 bases from V and 7 bases from J; bases unmatched to any gene: 11. This CDR3 is CASSPLGGSGNEQFF. Here the CDR3 DNA reads TGTGCCAGCAGCCCGCTGGGGGGGTCGGGAAATGAGCAGTTCTTC.

This clonotype was detected once. This rearrangement joins TRBV5-1 to TRBJ2-2, with unresolved D. Germline V CDR1 and CDR2: SGHRS, YFSETQ. V dropped 0 bases and J dropped 6 bases, with 9 bases sitting between them. The CDR3 has 14 amino acids. The CDR3 is CASSLGGPSGELFF. The CDR3 bases are TGCGCCAGCAGCTTGGGAGGTCCCTCCGGGGAGCTGTTTTTT.

The chain uses TRBV4-1 and TRBJ2-3; a weak D match, TRBD1 (5 bases). Trimming left V 5 bases short and J 5 bases short, with 14 bases between. The CDR3 runs 14 residues. CDR1 and CDR2 (germline): MGHRA, YSYEKL. CDR3: CASSAGHEGDTQYF. CDR3 sequence (DNA): TGCGCCAGCAGCGCAGGGCATGAAGGAGATACGCAGTATTTT.

J is TRBJ2-7 and V is TRBV6-5; D possibly corresponds to TRBD1 (6 bases). Germline-derived CDR1 and CDR2 are MNHEY and SVGAGI. The CDR3 loop spans 15 amino acids. The ends were cut back, 0 bases at V and 3 bases at J, with 12 bases in the middle. CDR3 bases: TGTGCCAGCAGTTACTCGGGGGCCAGGGGCTACGAGCAGTACTTC. Translation gives CASSYSGARGYEQYF.

The CDR3 region has the DNA TGTGCCAGCAGCCAAGATCCTGAGCGGGGCTACACCTTC. Protein product: CASSQDPERGYTF. The V gene is TRBV3-1, the J gene TRBJ1-2; D call uncertain. V was pared by 0 bases and J by 8 bases, with 10 bases between. The germline gives CDR1 LGHDT, CDR2 YNNKEL (reference sequence). This CDR3 contains 13 residues.

This rearrangement joins TRBV5-1 to TRBJ2-2, with 8 bases lining up with TRBD1. Germline CDR1 and CDR2: SGHRS and YFSETQ. The CDR3 length is 15 residues. V dropped 4 bases and J dropped 0; count of bases not matched to a gene: 2. The CDR3 is CASSRGQANTGELFF. The CDR3 nucleotides are TGCGCCAGCAGCCGGGGACAGGCGAACACCGGGGAGCTGTTTTTT. The variable domain in full, completed from reference TRBV5-1 and TRBJ2-2, reads KAGVTQTPRYLIKTRGQQVTLSCSPISGHRSVSWYQQTPGQGLQFLFEYFSETQRNKGNFPGRFSGRQFSNSRSEMNVSTLELGDSALYLCASSRGQANTGELFFGEGSRLTVL.

The chain carries TRBV2 and TRBJ2-3; 7 positions match TRBD1. The V gene's germline CDR1 is SNHLY and CDR2 FYNNEI. CDR3 length: 14 residues. Losses at the gene ends were 4 bases for V and 3 bases for J; bases not matched to a gene: 4. The CDR3 DNA reads as TGTGCCAGCAGTGTGGAGACAGGGACAGATACGCAGTATTTT. It codes for CASSVETGTDTQYF.

In its sample, this clonotype was seen a few times. The chain joins TRBV24-1 to TRBJ2-1; TRBD1 aligns across 7 bases. CDR1 and CDR2 from the germline V gene are KGHDR and SFDVKD. V lost 2 bases and J lost 7; bases outside the gene matches: 7. The CDR3 spans 15 residues. In nucleotides, the CDR3 is TGTGCCACCAGTGATTCGGGACAGCAAAGGAATGAGCAGTTCTTC. Protein sequence: CATSDSGQQRNEQFF.

The chain is built from TRBV6-5 and TRBJ2-1; no reliable D call. Trimming removed 6 bases at V and 9 bases at J, with 9 bases between. The CDR3 contains 11 residues. Germline V gives CDR1 MNHEY, CDR2 SVGAGI. Written as DNA, the CDR3 is TGTGCCAGCAGGACGCTTCTTGAGCAGTTCTTC. Translating it yields CASRTLLEQFF.

The chain is built from TRBV7-2 and TRBJ2-5; 7 nucleotides align to TRBD1. Germline CDR1 SGHTA, CDR2 FQGNSA. V lost 2 bases, J lost 3 bases, and 9 bases stayed unmatched. There are 16 residues in the CDR3. CDR3 nucleotides: TGTGCCAGCAGCTTAATGGTGACAGGGACGGAAGAGACCCAGTACTTC. Amino acids: CASSLMVTGTEETQYF. Full variable domain (remainder filled in from reference TRBV7-2 and TRBJ2-5): GAGVSQSPSNKVTEKGKDVELRCDPISGHTALYWYRQSLGQGLEFLIYFQGNSAPDKSGLPSDRFSAERTGGSVSTLTIQRTQQEDSAVYLCASSLMVTGTEETQYFGPGTRLLVL.

J is TRBJ2-5 and V is TRBV29-1; TRBD1 aligns across 9 bases. The V segment lost 1 base and the J segment 9 bases; nucleotides outside the gene matches: 12. There are 15 residues in the CDR3. Per the germline V gene, CDR1 is SQVTM and CDR2 is ANQGSEA. CDR3 sequence reads: CSVEGGGTGKEAQYF. In DNA form, the CDR3 reads TGCAGCGTTGAAGGTGGGGGGACAGGGAAGGAGGCCCAGTACTTC.

On this clonotype: The junction shows a germline mismatch at one end, possibly a read error. The J gene is TRBJ1-4, the V gene TRBV2; TRBD1 matches 7 bases. The V gene's germline CDR1 is SNHLY and CDR2 FYNNEI. The CDR3 is 13 residues long. CDR3 bases: TGTGCCAGCAGAGAAGGGACAGTCGGGAAACTGTTTTTT. Its protein is CASREGTVGKLFF.

V usage is TRBV10-1 and J usage is TRBJ2-4; D gene uncertain. The J call may be faulty, since TRBJ2-5 better matches the DNA end. CDR1 is WNHNN and CDR2 is SYGVQD in the germline V gene (reference sequence). There are 13 residues in the CDR3. The DNA of the CDR3 is TGCGCCAGCAGTGAGTCTGCCCGCGCGACCCAGTACTTC. Translated, it gives CASSESARATQYF.

The chain couples TRBV5-1 to TRBJ1-2; a possible D gene is TRBD1 (5 bases). CDR3 size: 14 residues. Germline CDR1 reads SGHRS; CDR2 reads YFSETQ. V lost 3 bases and J 0 bases, leaving 9 bases between the germline ends. The CDR3 DNA reads TGCGCCAGCAGCTCCGAACAGGCTAACTATGGCTACACCTTC. This sequence encodes CASSSEQANYGYTF.

Written as DNA, the CDR3 is TGCAGCGTTGACCGTTTAGCGGGGGGGCAGGACACAGATACGCAGTATTTT. Its protein is CSVDRLAGGQDTDTQYF. This chain links TRBV29-1 with TRBJ2-3, with 11 nucleotides matching TRBD2. The J segment lost 2 bases and the V segment lost 3 bases, leaving 10 bases of the junction unmatched. The CDR3 spans 17 residues. CDR1 is SQVTM and CDR2 is ANQGSEA in the germline V gene.

V and J are TRBV9 and TRBJ2-3; 15 positions agree with TRBD2. J was trimmed by 2 bases and V by 2 bases; bases with no gene match: 3. CDR1 SGDLS and CDR2 YYNGEE come from the germline V gene. The CDR3 has 17 residues. CDR3 sequence reads: CASSVGTSGGFTDTQYF. The CDR3 DNA reads TGTGCCAGCAGCGTTGGGACTAGCGGGGGGTTCACAGATACGCAGTATTTT.

The rearrangement links TRBV29-1 to TRBJ2-4; 7 bases fit TRBD1. The end of the DNA aligns better with TRBJ2-5, so the J call may be wrong. Germline assignment: CDR1 SQVTM and CDR2 ANQGSEA. CDR3 length: 13 residues. CDR3 residues: CSTQTGSKETQYF. CDR3 nucleotides: TGCAGCACCCAGACAGGGAGCAAAGAGACCCAGTACTTC.

This clonotype was detected a few times. Germline and junction disagree at one end, which may indicate a read error. In DNA form, the CDR3 reads TGTGCCAGCAGTCAAGGAGGGAAGGACACTGAAGCTTTCTTT. Amino acid sequence: CASSQGGKDTEAFF. The chain combines TRBV3-1 with TRBJ1-1; the D is unclear. The CDR3 sequence is 14 residues long. From germline, CDR1 is LGHDT and CDR2 YNNKEL (reference sequence).

As for this clonotype: One base away lies a much larger clone, so this may be a sequencing read error. J is TRBJ1-1 and V is TRBV6-1; D not certain. V lost 6 bases and J 6 bases, leaving 8 bases between the germline ends. Germline V gene sequence: CDR1 MNHNS, CDR2 SASEGT. The CDR3 spans 11 residues. CDR3 DNA sequence: TGTGCCAGCAGGTCGGGCGCTGAAGCTTTCTTT. This sequence encodes CASRSGAEAFF.

This clonotype was observed a few times. The chain joins TRBV5-8 to TRBJ1-2; 7 bases agree with TRBD1. Trimming removed 5 bases from V and 2 bases from J; junction bases left unmatched: 3. There are 13 residues in the CDR3. The germline gives CDR1 SGHTS, CDR2 YDEGEE. The DNA of the CDR3 is TGTGCCAGCAGTATGGGACAGAACTATGGCTACACCTTC. The encoded protein is CASSMGQNYGYTF.

The chain employs TRBV12-3 or TRBV12-4 and TRBJ2-2; the D gene is possibly TRBD2 (6 bases). CDR3 length: 15 residues. V was cut by 8 bases and J by 1 base, with 14 bases left in between. CDR3 loop: CASGGMPKNTGELFF. In DNA form, the CDR3 reads TGTGCCAGCGGCGGGATGCCCAAGAACACCGGGGAGCTGTTTTTT.

This sequence joins TRBV14 and TRBJ2-2; D is perhaps TRBD1 (6 bases). CDR1 is SGHDN, CDR2 FVKESK, per germline. The CDR3 contains 14 residues. Deletions cut 1 base from V and 5 bases from J, with 8 bases between. DNA of the CDR3: TGTGCCAGCAGCCAAGGGACAGAGACCGGGGAGCTGTTTTTT. Protein: CASSQGTETGELFF.

V usage is TRBV5-1 and J usage is TRBJ2-5; 9 bases map to TRBD1. CDR1 is SGHRS, CDR2 YFSETQ, per germline. The CDR3 is 15 amino acids. V gave up 4 bases and J gave up 2 bases; unmatched junction bases: 6. The CDR3 protein is CASSLGDREQETQYF. CDR3 bases: TGCGCCAGCAGCCTGGGGGACAGGGAACAAGAGACCCAGTACTTC.

J is TRBJ1-1 and V is TRBV12-3 or TRBV12-4; perhaps TRBD1 as D (5 bases). The CDR3 has 14 residues. V was pared by 2 bases and J by 11 bases, with 18 bases between. CDR3 in amino acids: CASSLLTAAYRAFF. CDR3 DNA sequence: TGTGCCAGCAGTTTATTGACAGCCGCGTATAGGGCTTTCTTT.

The DNA of the CDR3 is TGCGCCAGCAGCCAAGGTCTGGCGGGAGTGAACACTGAAGCTTTCTTT. Protein sequence: CASSQGLAGVNTEAFF. The rearrangement joins TRBV4-1 to TRBJ1-1, with no clear D. Germline V gene data show CDR1 as MGHRA and CDR2 as YSYEKL. V was clipped by 1 base and J by 0 bases, with 12 bases between them. The CDR3 runs 16 residues.

V is TRBV20-1 and J is TRBJ2-1; 9 bases agree with TRBD2. The germline CDR1 and CDR2 sequences are DFQATT and SNEGSKA (reference sequence). This CDR3 has 15 amino acids. V lost 3 bases to trimming and J lost 5 bases; unmatched junction nucleotides: 8. Here the CDR3 DNA reads TGCAGTGCTAGGGGCGGGGGGGCCGGAAACAATGAGCAGTTCTTC. It yields the protein CSARGGGAGNNEQFF.

V usage is TRBV20-1 and J usage is TRBJ2-1; 11 bases agree with TRBD2. V lost 5 bases to trimming and J lost 6 bases; unmatched junction nucleotides: 9. The CDR3 contains 15 residues. The germline V gene encodes CDR1 DFQATT and CDR2 SNEGSKA (reference sequence). The CDR3 here is CSASFSGGAGNEQFF. CDR3 in DNA: TGCAGTGCTTCATTTAGCGGGGGGGCCGGCAATGAGCAGTTCTTC.

J is TRBJ1-1 and V is TRBV4-1; the D is unclear. Trimming removed 1 base at V and 0 bases at J, with 9 bases between. This CDR3 has 15 residues. Germline CDR1 is MGHRA and CDR2 is YSYEKL. CDR3 sequence reads: CASSQVWLMNTEAFF. The CDR3 DNA reads as TGCGCCAGCAGCCAAGTATGGCTAATGAACACTGAAGCTTTCTTT.

The genes are TRBV6-1 and TRBJ1-2, with 7 bases identical to TRBD1. Germline V gene lookup returns CDR1 MNHNS and CDR2 SASEGT. After removal of 5 bases from V and 7 bases from J, the junction contained 10 bases not matched to a gene. The CDR3 covers 14 residues. CDR3 loop: CASSSDDRDRGYTF. CDR3 nucleotide sequence: TGTGCCAGCAGTTCCGACGACAGGGACCGTGGCTACACCTTC.

The table lists this clonotype with a few counts. The genes are TRBV12-3 or TRBV12-4 and TRBJ2-5; D is unresolved. The CDR3 sequence is 14 residues long. The V end was cut by 5 bases, the J end by 3 bases, with 13 bases between. In DNA form, the CDR3 reads TGTGCCAGCAGTAAAATAGTAACTGAAGAGACCCAGTACTTC. Translating gives CASSKIVTEETQYF.